Here is one T cell receptor beta chain with its context. TCRdb used MiXCR to reprocess the reads, holding one entry per CDR3 protein. The sample shows some 3,400 distinct CDR3 sequences, 15% to 20% of them seen only once. These data originate in a study of liver allograft versus peripheral blood T cells. For the study at large: Repertoires from peripheral blood of liver transplant recipients were compared with those inside their transplanted livers.

V lost 4 bases to trimming and J lost 0 bases; unmatched junction nucleotides: 6. Germline CDR1 reads MNHEY; CDR2 reads SMNVEV (reference sequence). The CDR3 contains 17 residues. The TCR originated in a human patient who had a liver transplant. The graft donor may be the source of some T cells. The rearrangement links TRBV27 to TRBJ1-3; 10 bases align to TRBD1. The DNA for the CDR3 is TGTGCCAGCAGTTCGGGACAGGGGTATAGCTCTGGAAACACCATATATTTT. The encoded protein is CASSSGQGYSSGNTIYF.